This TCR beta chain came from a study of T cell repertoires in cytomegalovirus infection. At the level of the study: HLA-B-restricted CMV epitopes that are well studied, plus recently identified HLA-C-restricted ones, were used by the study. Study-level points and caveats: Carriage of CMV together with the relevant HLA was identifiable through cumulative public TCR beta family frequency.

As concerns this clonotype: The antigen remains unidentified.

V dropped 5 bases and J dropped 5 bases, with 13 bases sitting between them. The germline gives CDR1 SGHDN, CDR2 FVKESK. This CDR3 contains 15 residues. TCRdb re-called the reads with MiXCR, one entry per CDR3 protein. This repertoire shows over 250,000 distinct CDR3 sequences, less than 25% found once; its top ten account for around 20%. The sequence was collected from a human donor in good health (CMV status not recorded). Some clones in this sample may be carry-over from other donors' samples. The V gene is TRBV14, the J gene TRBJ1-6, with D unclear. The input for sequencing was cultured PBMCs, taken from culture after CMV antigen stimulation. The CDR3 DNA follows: TGTGCCAGCAGCTCTCGGACGGGCGATAATTCACCCCTCCACTTT. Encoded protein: CASSSRTGDNSPLHF.